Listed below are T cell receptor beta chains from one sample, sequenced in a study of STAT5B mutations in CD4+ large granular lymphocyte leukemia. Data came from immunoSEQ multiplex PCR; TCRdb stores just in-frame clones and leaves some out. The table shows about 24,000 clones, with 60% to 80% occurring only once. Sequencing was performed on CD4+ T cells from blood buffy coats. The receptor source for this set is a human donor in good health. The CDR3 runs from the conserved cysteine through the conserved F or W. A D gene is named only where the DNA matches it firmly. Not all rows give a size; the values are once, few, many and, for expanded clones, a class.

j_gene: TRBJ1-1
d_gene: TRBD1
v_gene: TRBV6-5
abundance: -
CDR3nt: TGTGCCAGCAGTTACAGAAGGACAGGTGGTAGTATAGCTTTCTTT
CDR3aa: CASSYRRTGGSIAFF

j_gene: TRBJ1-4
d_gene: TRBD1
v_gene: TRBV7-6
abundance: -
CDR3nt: TGTGCCAGCAGCCGCGGACAGGGAGCTTATGAAAAACTGTTTTTT
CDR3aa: CASSRGQGAYEKLFF

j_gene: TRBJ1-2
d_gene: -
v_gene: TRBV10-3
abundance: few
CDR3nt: TGTGCCATCAGTGGATTAGAGGCCAACTATGGCTACACCTTC
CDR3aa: CAISGLEANYGYTF

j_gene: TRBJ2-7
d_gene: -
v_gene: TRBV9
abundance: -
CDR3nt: TGTGCCAGCAGCGTCACAGGGGCGGGGGGCGAGCAGTACTTC
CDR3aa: CASSVTGAGGEQYF

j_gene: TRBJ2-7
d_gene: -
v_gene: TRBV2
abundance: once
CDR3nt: TGTGCCAGCAGTGTAGAGGGGTTGAGAGGGGGCTACGAGCAGTACTTC
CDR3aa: CASSVEGLRGGYEQYF

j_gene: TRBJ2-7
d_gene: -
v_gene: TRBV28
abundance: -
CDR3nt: TGTGCCAGCAGTGGCCCCCTGGGGACAAACTCCTACGAGCAGTACTTC
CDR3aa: CASSGPLGTNSYEQYF

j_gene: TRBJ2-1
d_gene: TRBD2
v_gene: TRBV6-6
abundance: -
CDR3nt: TGTGCCAGCATGACTCGCGGGGGGCCCTTCGTTGAGCAGTTCTTC
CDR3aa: CASMTRGGPFVEQFF

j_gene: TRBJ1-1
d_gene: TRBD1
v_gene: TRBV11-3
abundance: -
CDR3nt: TGTGCCAGCAGCTCTCACAGGGGAGCGAACACTGAAGCTTTCTTT
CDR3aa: CASSSHRGANTEAFF

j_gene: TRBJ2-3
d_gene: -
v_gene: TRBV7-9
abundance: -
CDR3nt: TGTGCCAGCAGCGAGGTCCGAGATACGCAGTATTTT
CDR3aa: CASSEVRDTQYF

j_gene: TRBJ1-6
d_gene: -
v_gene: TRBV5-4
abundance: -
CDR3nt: TGTGCCAGCAGCTCATCCATCTGGGGTAATTCACCCCTCCACTTT
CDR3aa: CASSSSIWGNSPLHF

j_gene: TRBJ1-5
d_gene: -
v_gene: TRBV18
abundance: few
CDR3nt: TGTGCCAGTTCGAGGGCAGGGTTCAATCAGCCCCAGCATTTT
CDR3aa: CASSRAGFNQPQHF

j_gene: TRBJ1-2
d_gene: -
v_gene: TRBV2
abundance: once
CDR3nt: TGTGCCAGCAAGTTTAGAGGGGACTACGGCTACACCTTC
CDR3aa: CASKFRGDYGYTF

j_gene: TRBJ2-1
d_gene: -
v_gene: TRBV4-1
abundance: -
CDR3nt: TGCGCCAGCAGCCACCTCCGCCTGTACAATGAGCAGTTCTTC
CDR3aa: CASSHLRLYNEQFF

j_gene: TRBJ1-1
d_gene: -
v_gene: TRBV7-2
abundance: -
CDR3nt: TGTGCCAGCAGCGGGACCAGGGTCATGAACACTGAAGCTTTCTTT
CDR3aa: CASSGTRVMNTEAFF

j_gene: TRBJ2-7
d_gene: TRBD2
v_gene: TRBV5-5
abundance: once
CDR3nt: TGTGCCAGCAGCGCCGGACTAGCTTCCTACGAGCAGTACTTC
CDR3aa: CASSAGLASYEQYF

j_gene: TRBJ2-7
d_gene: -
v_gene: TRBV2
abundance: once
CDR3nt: TGTGCCAGCAGTGTCGATTTACCGTCTAGCTACGAGCAGTACTTC
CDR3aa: CASSVDLPSSYEQYF

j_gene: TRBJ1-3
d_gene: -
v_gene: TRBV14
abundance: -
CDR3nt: TGTGCCAGCAGCCACAATAACAGAGTTCGTGGAAACACCATATATTTT
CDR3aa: CASSHNNRVRGNTIYF

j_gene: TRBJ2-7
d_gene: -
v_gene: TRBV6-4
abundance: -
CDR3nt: TGTGCCAGCAGTGAGGTCCCCGCCTACGAGCAGTACTTC
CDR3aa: CASSEVPAYEQYF

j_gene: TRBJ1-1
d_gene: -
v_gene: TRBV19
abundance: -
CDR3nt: TGTGCCAGTAGTATGCCCTTTCGCATGAGGAACACTGAAGCTTTCTTT
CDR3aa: CASSMPFRMRNTEAFF

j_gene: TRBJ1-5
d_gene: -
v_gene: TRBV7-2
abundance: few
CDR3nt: TGTGCCAGCAGCTTAACCCAGGGGTCCCTCAATCAGCCCCAGCATTTT
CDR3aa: CASSLTQGSLNQPQHF

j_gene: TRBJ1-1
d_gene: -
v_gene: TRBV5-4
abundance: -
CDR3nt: TGTGCCAGCAGAACGGGAGGGGAGAAGGGTGAAGCTTTCTTT
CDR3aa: CASRTGGEKGEAFF

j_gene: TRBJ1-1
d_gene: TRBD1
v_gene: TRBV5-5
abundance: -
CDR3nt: TGTGCCAGCAGCCTGGGACAGGGAGTGATAACGGCTGAAGCTTTCTTT
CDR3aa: CASSLGQGVITAEAFF

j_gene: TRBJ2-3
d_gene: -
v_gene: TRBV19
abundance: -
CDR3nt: TGTGCCAGTAGTATAAACGGGCGACATACGCAGTATTTT
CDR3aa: CASSINGRHTQYF

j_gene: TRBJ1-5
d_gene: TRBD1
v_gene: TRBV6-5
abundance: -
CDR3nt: TGTGCCAGCAGACTGGACAGGGGGCTTAATCAGCCCCAGCATTTT
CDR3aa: CASRLDRGLNQPQHF

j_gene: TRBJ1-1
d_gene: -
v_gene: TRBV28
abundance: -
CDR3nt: TGTGCCACCACCGATTCGACCACTGAAGCTTTCTTT
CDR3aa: CATTDSTTEAFF

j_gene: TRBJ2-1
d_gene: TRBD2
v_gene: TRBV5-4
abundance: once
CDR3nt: TGTGCCAGCAGTCTAGCGGGGGGGCGAATCAATGAGCAGTTCTTC
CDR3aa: CASSLAGGRINEQFF

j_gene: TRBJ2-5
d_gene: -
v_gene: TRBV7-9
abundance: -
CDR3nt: TGTGCCAGCATGCCCCAGGCTGGGGGTCGGGAGACCCAGTACTTC
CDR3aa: CASMPQAGGRETQYF

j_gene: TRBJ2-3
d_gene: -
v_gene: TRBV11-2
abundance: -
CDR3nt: TGTGCCAGCGCGAATGGACTCACCTTACACCCGAATACGCAGTATTTT
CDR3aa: CASANGLTLHPNTQYF

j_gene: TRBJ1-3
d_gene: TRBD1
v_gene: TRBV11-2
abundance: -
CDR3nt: TGTGCCAGCAGCCCCGGGACAGTTTTTGGAAACACCATATATTTT
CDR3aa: CASSPGTVFGNTIYF

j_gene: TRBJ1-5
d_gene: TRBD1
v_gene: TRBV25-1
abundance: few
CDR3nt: TGTGCCAGCAGTGACCGTAGGGGACAGGGCAATCAGCCCCAGCATTTT
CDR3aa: CASSDRRGQGNQPQHF

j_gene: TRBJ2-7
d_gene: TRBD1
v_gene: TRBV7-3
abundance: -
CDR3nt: TGTGCCAGCAGACTTCCGGGACAGGGATCCTACGAGCAGTACTTC
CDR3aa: CASRLPGQGSYEQYF

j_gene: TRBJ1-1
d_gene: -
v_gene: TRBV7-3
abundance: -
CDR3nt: TGTGCCAGCAGCTCCTACACGAACACTGAAGCTTTCTTT
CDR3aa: CASSSYTNTEAFF

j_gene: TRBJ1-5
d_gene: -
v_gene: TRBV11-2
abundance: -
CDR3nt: TGTGCCAGCAGCTTAGGGCTGGGGGGCCAGCCCCAGCATTTT
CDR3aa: CASSLGLGGQPQHF

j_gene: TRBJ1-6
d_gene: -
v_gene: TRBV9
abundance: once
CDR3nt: TGTGCCAGCAGCGTAGGCAACCTTAATTCACCCCTCCACTTT
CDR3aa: CASSVGNLNSPLHF

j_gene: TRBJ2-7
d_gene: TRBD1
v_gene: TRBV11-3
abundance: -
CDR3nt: TGTGCCAGCAGTCGACAGGGGCTCTCCTACGAGCAGTACTTC
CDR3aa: CASSRQGLSYEQYF

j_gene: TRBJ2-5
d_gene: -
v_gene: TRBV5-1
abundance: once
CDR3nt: TGCGCCAGCAGTTCTGGTGGGGGTGGGGAGACCCAGTACTTC
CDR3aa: CASSSGGGGETQYF

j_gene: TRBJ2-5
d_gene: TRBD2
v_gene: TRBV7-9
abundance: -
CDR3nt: TGTGCCAGCAGCTCCTCTAGCGGGGGGAGAAGAGAGACCCAGTACTTC
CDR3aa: CASSSSSGGRRETQYF

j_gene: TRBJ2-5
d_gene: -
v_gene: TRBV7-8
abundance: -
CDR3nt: TGTGCCAGCAGCTTCCCAGGGGTCCAAGAGACCCAGTACTTC
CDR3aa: CASSFPGVQETQYF

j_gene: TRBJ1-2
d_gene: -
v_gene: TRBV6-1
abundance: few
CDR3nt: TGTGCCAGCAGCGAAGGAGTGGTTGGGGGCTACACCTTC
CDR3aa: CASSEGVVGGYTF

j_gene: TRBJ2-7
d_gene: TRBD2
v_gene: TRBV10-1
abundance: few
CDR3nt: TGCGCCAGCAGCTTAGCGGGGGGCATCCCATGTTGGGAGCAGTACTTC
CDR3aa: CASSLAGGIPCWEQYF

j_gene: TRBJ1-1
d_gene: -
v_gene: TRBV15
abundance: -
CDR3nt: TGTGCCACCAGCAGAGCCAGGGCGAACACTGAAGCTTTCTTT
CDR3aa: CATSRARANTEAFF

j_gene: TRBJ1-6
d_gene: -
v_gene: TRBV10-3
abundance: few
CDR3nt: TGTGCCATCAGTGATGCCGGGAATTCACCCCTCCACTTT
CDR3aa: CAISDAGNSPLHF

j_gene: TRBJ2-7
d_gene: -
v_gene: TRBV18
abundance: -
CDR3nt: TGTGCCAGCTCACCGAGGGACATTCAGGACTACGAGCAGTACTTC
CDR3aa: CASSPRDIQDYEQYF

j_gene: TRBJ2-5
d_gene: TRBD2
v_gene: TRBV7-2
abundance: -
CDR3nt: TGTGCCAGCAGCTACCAGCGGGGGGCGAGGGAGACCCAGTACTTC
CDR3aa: CASSYQRGARETQYF

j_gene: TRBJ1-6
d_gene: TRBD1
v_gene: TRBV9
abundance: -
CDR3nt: TGTGCCAGCAGCCGCCTAGGGACAGCGGATTCACCCCTCCACTTT
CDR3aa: CASSRLGTADSPLHF

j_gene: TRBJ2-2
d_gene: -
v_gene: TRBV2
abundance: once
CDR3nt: TGTGCCAGCAGTACGGGGGCCCTGAACACCGGGGAGCTGTTTTTT
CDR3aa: CASSTGALNTGELFF

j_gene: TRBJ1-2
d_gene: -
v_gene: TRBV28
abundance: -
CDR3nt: TGTGCCAGCAGACCACCAGGGTCCTATGGCTACACCTTC
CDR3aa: CASRPPGSYGYTF

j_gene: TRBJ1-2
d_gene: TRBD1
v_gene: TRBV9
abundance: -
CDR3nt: TGTGCCAGCAGCCCCACCGGGACAGGGGATGCCTATGGCTACACCTTC
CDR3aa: CASSPTGTGDAYGYTF

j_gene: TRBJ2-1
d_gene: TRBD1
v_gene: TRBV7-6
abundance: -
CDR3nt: TGTGCCAGCAGCTTAGAAGCGAGGGGGCCCGTCTACAATGAGCAGTTCTTC
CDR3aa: CASSLEARGPVYNEQFF

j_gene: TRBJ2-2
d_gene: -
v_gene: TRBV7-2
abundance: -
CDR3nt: TGTGCCAGCAGCTTAGGGGGTTCTGCCGGGGAGCTGTTTTTT
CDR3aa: CASSLGGSAGELFF

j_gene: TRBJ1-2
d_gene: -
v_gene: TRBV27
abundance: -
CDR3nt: TGTGCCAGCAGTCCCAGTACCCAATACAGCTATGGCTACACCTTC
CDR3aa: CASSPSTQYSYGYTF

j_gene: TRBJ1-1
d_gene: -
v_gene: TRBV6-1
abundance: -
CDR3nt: TGTGCCAGCAGGGCCCTCGCTGAAGCTTTCTTT
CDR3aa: CASRALAEAFF

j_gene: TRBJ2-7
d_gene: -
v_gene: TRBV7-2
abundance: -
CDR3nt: TGTGCCAGCAGCTTATCTCCCGTGACCTACGAGCAGTACTTC
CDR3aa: CASSLSPVTYEQYF